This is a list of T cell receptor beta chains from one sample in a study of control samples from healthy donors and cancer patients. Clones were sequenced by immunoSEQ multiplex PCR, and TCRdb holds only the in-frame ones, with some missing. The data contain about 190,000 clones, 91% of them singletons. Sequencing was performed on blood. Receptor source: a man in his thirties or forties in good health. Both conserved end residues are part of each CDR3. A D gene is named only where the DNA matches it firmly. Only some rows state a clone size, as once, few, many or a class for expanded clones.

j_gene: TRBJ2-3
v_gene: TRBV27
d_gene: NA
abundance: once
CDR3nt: TGTGCCAGCAGTTGGATGAGGAGCGGCACAGATACGCAGTATTTT
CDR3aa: CASSWMRSGTDTQYF

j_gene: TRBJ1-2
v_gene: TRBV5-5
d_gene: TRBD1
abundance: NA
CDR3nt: TGTGCCAGCAGCCCGGGACAGGGGAACTATGGCTACACCTTC
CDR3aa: CASSPGQGNYGYTF

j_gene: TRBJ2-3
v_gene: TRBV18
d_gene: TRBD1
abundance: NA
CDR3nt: TGTGCCAGCTCGACATCAGGGGGAGGCACAGATACGCAGTATTTT
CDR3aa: CASSTSGGGTDTQYF

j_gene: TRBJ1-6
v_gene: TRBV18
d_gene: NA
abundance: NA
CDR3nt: TGTGCCAGCTCACTCTGGGGGGCTAAGGACGTAGGTTCACCCCTCCACTTT
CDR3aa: CASSLWGAKDVGSPLHF

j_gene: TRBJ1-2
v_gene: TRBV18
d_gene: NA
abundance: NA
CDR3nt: TGTGCCAGCTCACCTTTATCGGGACAAATCTATGGCTACACCTTC
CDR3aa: CASSPLSGQIYGYTF

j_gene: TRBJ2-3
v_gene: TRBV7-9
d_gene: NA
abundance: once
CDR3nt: TGTGCCAGCAGCCCGTCTAGCACAGATACGCAGTATTTT
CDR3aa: CASSPSSTDTQYF

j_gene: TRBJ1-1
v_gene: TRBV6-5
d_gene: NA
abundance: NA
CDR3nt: TGTGCCAGCAGCCTAGTCCGGGAGGTGGGGAAGGCTTTCTTT
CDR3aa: CASSLVREVGKAFF

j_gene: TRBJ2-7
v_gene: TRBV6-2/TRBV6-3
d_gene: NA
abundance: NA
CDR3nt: TGTGCCAGCAGTGACCCATACCCAGGGATCCAAACACCATATGAGCAGTACTTC
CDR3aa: CASSDPYPGIQTPYEQYF

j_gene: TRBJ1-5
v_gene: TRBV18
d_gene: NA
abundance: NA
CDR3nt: TGTGCCAGCTCACCAGAGTCGGGGCTTAATCAGCCCCAGCATTTT
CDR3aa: CASSPESGLNQPQHF

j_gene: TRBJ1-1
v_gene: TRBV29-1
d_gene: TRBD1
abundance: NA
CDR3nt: TGCAGCGTTGTACCGTTTGAGGGTTACAGGGGGACTGAAGCTTTCTTT
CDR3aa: CSVVPFEGYRGTEAFF

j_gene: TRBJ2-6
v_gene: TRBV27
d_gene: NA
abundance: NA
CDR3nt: TGTGCCAGCAGCTGGGGCAGTAACCCTGGGGCCAACGTCCTGACTTTC
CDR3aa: CASSWGSNPGANVLTF

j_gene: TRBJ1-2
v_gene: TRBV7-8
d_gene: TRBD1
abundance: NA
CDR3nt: TGTGCCAGCAGCTTGACGGGGACAGGGGGTTTTGGCTACACCTTC
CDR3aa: CASSLTGTGGFGYTF

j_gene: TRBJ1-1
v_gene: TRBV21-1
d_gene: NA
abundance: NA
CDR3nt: TGTGCCAGCAGCAGAAAGACCCGGTTGGGCACTGAAGCTTTCTTT
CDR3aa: CASSRKTRLGTEAFF

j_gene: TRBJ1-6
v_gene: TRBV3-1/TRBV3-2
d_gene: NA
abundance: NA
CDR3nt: TGTGCCAGCAGCCAAACCCGGGGGCGGGTATTCGGTTCACCCCTCCACTTT
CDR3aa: CASSQTRGRVFGSPLHF

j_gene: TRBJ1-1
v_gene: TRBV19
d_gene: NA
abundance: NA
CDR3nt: TGTGCCAGTATCCCCCGTGTGTACGGGAATGGGGGCGTTGAAGCTTTCTTT
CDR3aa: CASIPRVYGNGGVEAFF

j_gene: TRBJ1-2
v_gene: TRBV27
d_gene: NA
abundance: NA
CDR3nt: TGTGCCAGCACGGGTCCAGGGGATAAGAATGGCTACACCTTC
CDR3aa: CASTGPGDKNGYTF

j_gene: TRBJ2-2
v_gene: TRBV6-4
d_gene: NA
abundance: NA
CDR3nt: TGTGCCAGCAGTGACGTGGCCGGCACCGGGGAGCTGTTTTTT
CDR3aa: CASSDVAGTGELFF

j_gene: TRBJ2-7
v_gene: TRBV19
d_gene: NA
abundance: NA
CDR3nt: TGTGCCAGTAGTATCTCATGGGCAGGGTCCTACGAGCAGTACTTC
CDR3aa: CASSISWAGSYEQYF

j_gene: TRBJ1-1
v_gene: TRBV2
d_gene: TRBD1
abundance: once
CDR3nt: TGTGCCATCTTGACAGGGATAAACACTGAAGCTTTCTTT
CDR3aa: CAILTGINTEAFF

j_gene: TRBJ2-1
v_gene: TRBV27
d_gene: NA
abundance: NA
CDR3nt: TGTGCCAGCACTATACGGGACGGGGGTCGCAATGAGCAGTTCTTC
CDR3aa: CASTIRDGGRNEQFF

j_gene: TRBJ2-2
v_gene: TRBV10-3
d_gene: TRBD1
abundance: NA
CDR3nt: TGTGCCATCAGTGAGTTGGCAGGGGGCAACACCGGGGAGCTGTTTTTT
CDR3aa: CAISELAGGNTGELFF